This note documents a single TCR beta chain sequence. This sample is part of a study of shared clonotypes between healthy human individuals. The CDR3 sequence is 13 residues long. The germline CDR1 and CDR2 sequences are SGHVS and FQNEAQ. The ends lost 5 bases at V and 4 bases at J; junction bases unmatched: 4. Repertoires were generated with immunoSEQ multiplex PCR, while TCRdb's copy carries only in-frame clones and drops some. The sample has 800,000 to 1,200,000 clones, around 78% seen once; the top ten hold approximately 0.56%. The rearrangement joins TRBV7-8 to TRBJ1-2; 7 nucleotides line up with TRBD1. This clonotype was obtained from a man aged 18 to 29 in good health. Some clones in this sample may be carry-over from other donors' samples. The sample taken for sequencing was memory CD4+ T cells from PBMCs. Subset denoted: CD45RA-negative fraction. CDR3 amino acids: CASSLGTAYGYTF. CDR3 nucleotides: TGTGCCAGCAGCCTGGGGACAGCCTATGGCTACACCTTC.